Presented here are 8 T cell receptor beta chains from one specimen sequenced in a study of molecular identifiers for immune sequencing clone quantification. TCRdb recomputed calls from the PCR reads with MiXCR, one row per CDR3 protein. The data hold 460,000 or so distinct CDR3 sequences, with about 21% observed a single time. Input material: naive CD8+ T cells from blood, with Jurkat cell RNA spiked in. This sample's subset: FACS-sorted CD8+CD4-CCR7+CD45RA+ naive T cells. The receptors come from a human donor in good health. Some libraries in this study had Jurkat cell RNA spiked in.

This clonotype appeared many times. The J gene is TRBJ1-4, the V gene TRBV12-3 or TRBV12-4; D is uncertain. The CDR3 has 12 amino acids. V gave up 5 bases and J gave up 7 bases, with 8 bases separating them. CDR3 bases: TGTGCCAGCAGTGTGGACCGTGAAAAACTGTTTTTT. This gives the protein CASSVDREKLFF.

This clonotype was counted ten times or more. The rearrangement uses TRBV27 and TRBJ2-3, with TRBD1 as a possible D gene (5 bases). This CDR3 has 16 amino acids. Germline loops: CDR1 MNHEY, CDR2 SMNVEV (reference sequence). Trimming left V 2 bases short and J 2 bases short, with 14 bases between. This chain's CDR3 is CASSLTPGAYTDTQYF. CDR3 in DNA: TGTGCCAGCAGTTTAACCCCTGGGGCATACACAGATACGCAGTATTTT.

This clonotype was detected ten times or more. J is TRBJ1-1 and V is TRBV27; the D gene is possibly TRBD1 (5 bases). V lost 7 bases and J lost 0, with 9 bases in between. Germline V gene lookup returns CDR1 MNHEY and CDR2 SMNVEV (reference sequence). This CDR3 has 13 residues. Here the CDR3 DNA reads TGTGCCAGCATGTGGACACTGAACACTGAAGCTTTCTTT. This translates into CASMWTLNTEAFF.

The table lists this clonotype with a few counts. This chain joins TRBV12-3 or TRBV12-4 and TRBJ2-5; TRBD2 matches at 9 bases. The CDR3 is made up of 16 amino acids. J was trimmed by 3 bases and V by 7 bases; bases with no gene match: 12. Written as DNA, the CDR3 is TGTGCCAGCACCAAAAACGGGACTAGCAGGAAAGAGACCCAGTACTTC. Protein product: CASTKNGTSRKETQYF.

This clonotype is a singleton in its sample. Given a much more abundant clone one base away, this may be a read error. The conserved final phenylalanine or tryptophan is absent from the CDR3, which likely points to a read error. The J gene is TRBJ2-1, the V gene TRBV4-3; 7 bases are shared with TRBD1. Germline lookup yields CDR1 LGHNA and CDR2 YSLEER. The CDR3 totals 15 residues. J gave up 10 bases and V 0 bases, and 9 bases lay outside the gene matches. CDR3: CASSQDGGVGQEQFS. Here the CDR3 DNA reads TGCGCCAGCAGCCAAGATGGTGGCGTGGGACAGGAGCAGTTCTCC.

At least ten counts were recorded for this clonotype. The rearrangement joins TRBV7-6 to TRBJ1-5; 7 nucleotides line up with TRBD1. The J segment lost 4 bases and the V segment lost 5 bases, leaving 11 bases of the junction unmatched. The CDR3 totals 16 residues. Germline V gene data show CDR1 as SGHVS and CDR2 as FNYEAQ. The CDR3 spells CASSPMTGSVNQPQHF. The CDR3 bases are TGTGCCAGCAGCCCGATGACAGGGTCGGTGAATCAGCCCCAGCATTTT.

In its sample, this clonotype was seen a few times. The J gene is TRBJ2-3, the V gene TRBV20-1, with TRBD2 matching over 11 bases. This CDR3 comprises 17 residues. J gave up 3 bases and V 1 base, and 9 bases lay outside the gene matches. CDR1 and CDR2 from the germline V gene are DFQATT and SNEGSKA (reference sequence). The CDR3 region is CSARGWLAGGLTDTQYF. The CDR3, as DNA: TGCAGTGCTAGAGGGTGGCTAGCGGGAGGACTAACAGATACGCAGTATTTT.

This chain connects TRBV4-1 to TRBJ2-7; 7 bases line up with TRBD2. The length of the CDR3 is 16 residues. Germline assignment: CDR1 MGHRA and CDR2 YSYEKL. The V and J ends lost 0 bases and 4 bases, in that order; junction bases with no gene match: 9. CDR3 nucleotide sequence: TGCGCCAGCAGCCAAGATGTTAGGCGGGAGCTTTACGAGCAGTACTTC. This codes for CASSQDVRRELYEQYF.